This TCR beta chain emerged from a study of control samples from healthy donors and cancer patients. Profiling relied on immunoSEQ multiplex PCR, and the TCRdb table lists in-frame clones only, not all of them. The sample holds over 25,000 clones, roughly nine tenths seen once. The germline V gene has CDR1 SEHNR and CDR2 FQNEAQ (reference sequence). V lost 8 bases to trimming and J lost 1 base, with 11 bases between them. CDR3 length equals 13 residues. The specimen sequenced was formalin-fixed, paraffin-embedded tissue. The chain employs TRBV7-9 and TRBJ1-1; unclear D gene. The sequence was collected from a female donor with melanoma. The CDR3 coding sequence is TGTGCCAGCGGAAGAACTCCGAACACTGAAGCTTTCTTT. It encodes CASGRTPNTEAFF.